These 14 T cell receptor beta chains share one sample of origin, sequenced in a study of T cell responses to AZD1222 COVID-19 vaccine. The table came from immunoSEQ multiplex PCR; TCRdb's copy has only in-frame clones and leaves some out. The profile shows about 120,000 clones, around 88% of them singletons. The sequences come from peripheral blood, collected 28 days after the second AZD1222 dose. The receptor set was obtained from an adult who received the AZD1222 COVID-19 vaccine.

This rearrangement joins TRBV6-4 to TRBJ2-1; 8 bases are a match to TRBD2. V lost 5 bases and J lost 6; bases outside the gene matches: 3. CDR3 length: 13 residues. Germline CDR1 is MRHNA and CDR2 is SNTAGT. CDR3 DNA sequence: TGTGCCAGCAGTTGGCTAGCGGGCAATGAGCAGTTCTTC. It codes for CASSWLAGNEQFF.

This rearrangement joins TRBV5-8 to TRBJ1-5; no reliable D call. Germline values: CDR1 SGHTS, CDR2 YDEGEE. Trimming removed 4 bases at V and 0 bases at J, with 14 bases between. CDR3 length: 16 amino acids. CDR3 region: CASSLGSTHSNQPQHF. The CDR3, as DNA: TGTGCCAGCAGCCTCGGCTCCACCCATAGCAATCAGCCCCAGCATTTT.

This rearrangement joins TRBV5-1 to TRBJ2-5, with D hard to call. Deletions cut 0 bases from V and 3 bases from J, with 12 bases between. CDR1 is SGHRS and CDR2 is YFSETQ in the germline V gene. The length of the CDR3 is 15 residues. The CDR3 coding sequence is TGCGCCAGCAGCTTGGCGGGTTACACTGAAGAGACCCAGTACTTC. It translates to CASSLAGYTEETQYF.

The gene calls are TRBV10-3 and TRBJ2-5; D is ambiguous. The CDR3 has 13 amino acids. V was cut by 2 bases and J by 4 bases, with 8 bases left in between. From germline, CDR1 is ENHRY and CDR2 SYGVKD. This CDR3 is CAISEVMRETQYF. As DNA, the CDR3 is TGTGCCATCAGTGAGGTGATGCGAGAGACCCAGTACTTC.

The CDR3 here is CASSLIQRLSGNTIYF. The CDR3 DNA sequence: TGTGCCAGCAGTTTAATCCAGAGACTCTCTGGAAACACCATATATTTT. V is TRBV28 and J is TRBJ1-3; D is unclear. V shed 2 bases and J shed 0 bases, with 11 bases lying between them. The germline gives CDR1 MDHEN, CDR2 SYDVKM. The CDR3 length is 16 residues.

This clone was seen a few times. The V gene is TRBV28, the J gene TRBJ2-2; D uncertain. Germline CDR1 is MDHEN and CDR2 is SYDVKM. Deletions cut 1 base from V and 6 bases from J, with 12 bases between. The CDR3 sequence is 15 residues long. The CDR3 loop reads CASSLSYSGSGELFF. CDR3 sequence (DNA): TGTGCCAGCAGTTTATCGTACAGTGGTTCCGGGGAGCTGTTTTTT.

V usage is TRBV11-2 and J usage is TRBJ2-1; D might be TRBD1 (6 bases). Germline loops: CDR1 SGHAT, CDR2 FQNNGV. This CDR3 has 16 residues. Trimming took 4 bases from V and 7 from J, leaving 20 bases between them. The CDR3 DNA reads as TGTGCCAGCAGCTCTACGATGGGGGCTGCCTGGAATGAGCAGTTCTTC. Protein sequence: CASSSTMGAAWNEQFF.

In this sample, this clone turned up a few times. The chain couples TRBV7-2 to TRBJ2-1, with TRBD2 matching over 9 bases. Germline loops: CDR1 SGHTA, CDR2 FQGNSA. This CDR3 has 17 residues. V was clipped by 3 bases and J by 5 bases; unmatched bases: 11. CDR3 amino acids: CASSLGYGTSLNNEQFF. Written as DNA, the CDR3 is TGTGCCAGCAGCTTGGGGTACGGGACTAGCTTAAACAATGAGCAGTTCTTC.

The DNA for the CDR3 is TGTGCCAGCAGAACCGGGACAGCGAACACTGAAGCTTTCTTT. Residues: CASRTGTANTEAFF. V usage is TRBV6-5 and J usage is TRBJ1-1, with 7 positions matching TRBD1. The CDR3 consists of 14 residues. From germline, CDR1 is MNHEY and CDR2 SVGAGI. Germline trimming cut 6 bases from V and 1 base from J; bases unmatched to any gene: 5.

V usage is TRBV6-1 and J usage is TRBJ2-1; D ambiguous. The ends were cut back, 3 bases at V and 12 bases at J, with 9 bases in the middle. CDR1 is MNHNS, CDR2 SASEGT, per germline. The CDR3 extends over 11 amino acids. CDR3 sequence: CASSDEDPQFF. The CDR3 DNA sequence: TGTGCCAGCAGTGACGAAGATCCGCAGTTCTTC.

On this clone: One end of the junction does not line up with germline, which may come from a read error. The genes are TRBV12-3 or TRBV12-4 and TRBJ1-4, with 7 bases identical to TRBD1. This CDR3 has 13 amino acids. The CDR3 coding sequence is TGTGCCGGCAGCCGAACAGGGGATGAAAAACTGTTTTTT. As protein: CAGSRTGDEKLFF.

The CDR3 loop reads CASSQTGSNQPQHF. The CDR3 DNA sequence: TGTGCCAGCAGTCAGACAGGTAGCAATCAGCCCCAGCATTTT. The chain uses TRBV3-1 (or the pseudogene TRBV3-2) and TRBJ1-5, with D tentatively TRBD1 (6 bases). CDR1 is LGHDT, CDR2 YNNKEL, per germline (reference sequence). Trimming cost V 6 bases and J 0 bases, with 9 bases left between them. The CDR3 runs 14 residues.

This chain joins TRBV5-1 and TRBJ2-5, with D uncertain. V lost 0 bases, J lost 5 bases, and 5 bases lay in between. CDR3 length equals 12 residues. Germline V gene sequence: CDR1 SGHRS, CDR2 YFSETQ. The CDR3 loop reads CASSLAEETQYF. The DNA for the CDR3 is TGCGCCAGCAGCTTGGCGGAGGAGACCCAGTACTTC.

This clone was counted a single time. V and J are TRBV19 and TRBJ2-5, with D possibly TRBD2 on 6 matching bases. V was shortened by 3 bases and J by 5 bases, with 13 bases between the two germline ends. The germline gives CDR1 LNHDA, CDR2 SQIVND (reference sequence). The CDR3 extends over 14 amino acids. The CDR3 sequence: CASSMGGAEETQYF. In nucleotides, the CDR3 is TGTGCCAGTAGTATGGGGGGAGCCGAGGAGACCCAGTACTTC.